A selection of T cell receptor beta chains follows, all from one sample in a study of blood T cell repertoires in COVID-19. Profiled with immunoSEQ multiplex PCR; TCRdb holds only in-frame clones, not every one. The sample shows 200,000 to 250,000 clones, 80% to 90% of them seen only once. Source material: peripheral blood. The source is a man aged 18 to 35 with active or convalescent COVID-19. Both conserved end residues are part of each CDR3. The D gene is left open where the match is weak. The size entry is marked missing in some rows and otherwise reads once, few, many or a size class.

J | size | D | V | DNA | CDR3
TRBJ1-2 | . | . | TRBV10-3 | TGTGCCATCAGATACCGGGACACCTTTTATGGCTACACCTTC | CAIRYRDTFYGYTF
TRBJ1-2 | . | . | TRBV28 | TGTGCCAGCAGGCATGAGGTAGTAGGCGGCTACACCTTC | CASRHEVVGGYTF
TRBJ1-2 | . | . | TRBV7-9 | TGTGCCAGCAGCCCCGGGGACTATGGCTACACCTTC | CASSPGDYGYTF
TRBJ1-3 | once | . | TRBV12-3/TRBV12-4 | TGTGCCAGCAGCCAAAGCCTCGGAAACACCATATATTTT | CASSQSLGNTIYF
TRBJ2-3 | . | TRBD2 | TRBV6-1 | TGTGCCAGCAGTGGGCTAGCGGGAGGAAGGTCAGATACGCAGTATTTT | CASSGLAGGRSDTQYF
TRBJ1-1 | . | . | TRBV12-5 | TGTGCTAGTGGTTCCGAGCCCGGAGCGAACACTGAAGCTTTCTTT | CASGSEPGANTEAFF
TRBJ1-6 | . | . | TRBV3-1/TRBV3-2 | TGTGCCAGCAGCCAAGATTCGGCAGGGCTCTATTCACCCCTCCACTTT | CASSQDSAGLYSPLHF
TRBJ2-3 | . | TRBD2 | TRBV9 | TGTGCCAGCAGCCTTACTAGCGGTTACACAGATACGCAGTATTTT | CASSLTSGYTDTQYF
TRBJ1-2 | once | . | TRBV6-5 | TGTGCCAGCAGGGAGGGGTTCTTCACCGGTGGCTACACCTTC | CASREGFFTGGYTF
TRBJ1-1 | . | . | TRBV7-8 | TGTGCCAGCAGCTTTTCCCTTCGAGGCACTGAAGCTTTCTTT | CASSFSLRGTEAFF
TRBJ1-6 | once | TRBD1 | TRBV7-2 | TGTGCCAGCAGCTTAGGTGGGACAGGGCAGACACCCCTCCACTTT | CASSLGGTGQTPLHF
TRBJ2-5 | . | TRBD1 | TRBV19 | TGTGCCAGCCGGCGCAGGGGGAATTCAGGAGAGACCCAGTACTTC | CASRRRGNSGETQYF
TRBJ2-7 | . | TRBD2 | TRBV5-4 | TGTGCCAGCAGCGCCCCTGGCGGGAGGTCCTACGAGCAGTACTTC | CASSAPGGRSYEQYF
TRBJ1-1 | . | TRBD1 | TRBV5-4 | TGTGCCACGGGACAGGGGGGATCGAACACTGAAGCTTTCTTT | CATGQGGSNTEAFF
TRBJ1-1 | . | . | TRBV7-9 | TGTGCCAGCAGCTTATGGCTGAACACTGAAGCTTTCTTT | CASSLWLNTEAFF
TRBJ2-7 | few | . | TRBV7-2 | TGTGCCAGCAGCTTAACCACTCTCCTACGCTCCTACGAGCAGTACTTC | CASSLTTLLRSYEQYF